This TCR beta chain was identified in a study of shared T cell receptors in the human thymus. The CDR3 is 16 residues long. Trimming at V came to 0 bases and at J to 9 bases, leaving 12 bases not matched to a gene. Germline assignment: CDR1 SGHRS and CDR2 YFSETQ. Some clones are missing from TCRdb's copy, which holds only in-frame ones; the method was immunoSEQ multiplex PCR. The data show approximately 490,000 clones, 70% to 80% seen once. The data were also submitted as part of a second study, on human thymus T cells. As reported in that work: Corrective surgery for congenital heart defects was being performed on the healthy Finnish infants who were the donors. What appeared biased in thymic and blood repertoires was the usage of V and J genes.

The clonotype comes from a boy younger than two with a congenital heart defect. The V call is TRBV5-1, the J call TRBJ2-1, with TRBD2 identical over 7 bases. Sequencing was performed on thymocytes. CDR3 sequence: CASSLGIRGRAGEQFF. The CDR3 DNA is TGCGCCAGCAGCTTGGGTATACGGGGGAGGGCCGGTGAGCAGTTCTTC. Full variable domain (remainder filled in from reference TRBV5-1 and TRBJ2-1): KAGVTQTPRYLIKTRGQQVTLSCSPISGHRSVSWYQQTPGQGLQFLFEYFSETQRNKGNFPGRFSGRQFSNSRSEMNVSTLELGDSALYLCASSLGIRGRAGEQFFGPGTRLTVL.